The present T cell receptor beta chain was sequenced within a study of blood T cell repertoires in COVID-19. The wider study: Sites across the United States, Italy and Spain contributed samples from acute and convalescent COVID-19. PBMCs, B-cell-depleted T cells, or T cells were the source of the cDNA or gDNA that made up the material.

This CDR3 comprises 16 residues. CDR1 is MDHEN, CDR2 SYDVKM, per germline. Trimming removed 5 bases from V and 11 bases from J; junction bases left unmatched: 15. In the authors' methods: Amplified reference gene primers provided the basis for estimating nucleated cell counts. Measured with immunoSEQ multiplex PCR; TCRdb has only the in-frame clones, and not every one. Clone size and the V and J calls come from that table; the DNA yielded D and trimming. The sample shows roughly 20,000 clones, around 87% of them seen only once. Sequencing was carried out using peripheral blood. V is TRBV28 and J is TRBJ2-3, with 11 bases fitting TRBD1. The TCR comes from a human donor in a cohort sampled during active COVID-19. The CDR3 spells CASSPGQGAGVSKQYF. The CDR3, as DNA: TGTGCCAGCAGTCCCGGACAGGGGGCGGGGGTATCCAAGCAGTATTTT.